This T cell receptor beta chain was observed in a study of shared T cell receptors in the human thymus. Method: immunoSEQ multiplex PCR; TCRdb's copy keeps in-frame clones and lacks some. In the table there are about 660,000 clones, 70% to 90% of which are singletons. As for this clone: The same CDR3 is also encoded by other DNA sequences in this sample.

The same sample was also used in a study of human thymus T cells. This second study says: During corrective heart surgery, resections were taken, and the thymus tissue came from them. Apparent bias marked the V and J gene usage of thymic and blood repertoires. Related work found strong thymic repertoire overlap between unrelated individuals.

The sequence came from a boy less than two years old with a congenital heart defect. Input material: thymocytes.

The CDR3, as DNA: TGTGCCAGCAGCTTATCGGGTGGGCAGCCCCAGCATTTT. Protein product: CASSLSGGQPQHF. The chain joins TRBV7-9 to TRBJ1-5, with D uncertain. The CDR3 is 13 residues long. Trimming stripped 2 bases from V and 7 bases from J, with 9 bases between. The germline CDR1 and CDR2 sequences are SEHNR and FQNEAQ (reference sequence).